The present TCR beta chain was sequenced within a study of blood T cell repertoires in COVID-19. In the study overall: The origin of the acute and convalescent COVID-19 samples was the United States, Italy and Spain. The cDNA or gDNA used as material had been derived from T cells, B-cell-depleted T cells, or PBMCs.

V gave up 6 bases and J gave up 3 bases; unmatched junction bases: 11. Germline values: CDR1 SNHLY, CDR2 FYNNEI. This CDR3 is built from 16 residues. Original analysis: It was from reference gene primer amplification that nucleated cell counts were estimated. The table came from immunoSEQ multiplex PCR; TCRdb's copy has only in-frame clones and leaves some out. The DNA gave D and trimming, while V, J and clone size come from that table. This table holds 110,000 or so clones, about 89% found once. The sequence was collected from a human donor with acute or convalescent COVID-19. The donor label of this sample is uncertain. Input material: peripheral blood. The chain joins TRBV2 to TRBJ2-1; 7 positions agree with TRBD1. CDR3 residues: CASSSRTGAFYNEQFF. The CDR3 DNA follows: TGTGCCAGCAGCTCCCGGACAGGCGCCTTCTACAATGAGCAGTTCTTC.